A selection of T cell receptor beta chains follows, all from one sample in a study of blood T cell repertoires in COVID-19. Clones were sequenced by immunoSEQ multiplex PCR, and TCRdb holds only the in-frame ones, with some missing. The table records 110,000 or so clones, 70% to 90% of them present only once. The sequenced sample consisted of peripheral blood. The receptor source for this set is a woman aged 45-59 years with acute or convalescent COVID-19. Each CDR3 is given with its conserved first and last residue.

TRBV11-2 CASSFRDREAFF
TRBV6-5 CATQGTGSGEAFF
TRBV19 CASGRGKSEKLFF
TRBV2 CASSLDRVSGGNTIYF
TRBV6-5 CASSTDYFEGEQFF
TRBV21-1 CASSTKGQAKTNEKLFF
TRBV18 CASSPPGLQSPRDTQYF
TRBV15 CATSPSGRGYNEQFF
TRBV7-6 CASSEGLAGATGELFF
TRBV6-5 CASRTARGAKNIQYF
TRBV9 CASSGGGPSSNQPQHF
TRBV2 CASSDGGAREQYF
TRBV28 CASGLNRGNYGYTF
TRBV19 CASSNRAGQGTPNQPQHF
TRBV5-1 CASSSYTGLLYGYTF
TRBV27 CASSPKSGGRRIYGYTF
TRBV4-1 CASSRTAANEKLFF
TRBV3-1/TRBV3-2 CASSPLPGQGGTGELFF
TRBV28 CASRRQSSSPLHF
TRBV30 CAWSRDPGRGNSPLHF
TRBV24-1 CATRGTGANTEAFF
TRBV19 CASTPRAGGIYEQYF
TRBV6-5 CASSRTGTIAYGYTF
TRBV3-1/TRBV3-2 CASSQEGPGRRAFF
TRBV25-1 CASSSGANTEAFF
TRBV29-1 CSVGTGLGGYTF
TRBV2 CASGTSGSLGNIQYF
TRBV4-3 CASSLLGGRGAFF
TRBV30 CAWSPGEGLYSNQPQHF
TRBV6-1 CASSEGLAGALTGELFF
TRBV28 CASTLGGIPNEQYF
TRBV7-8 CASSRPGAYGYTF
TRBV27 CASSPLSRGSSYNEQFF
TRBV6-6 CASTSTGGGYEQYF